The subject of this entry is one TCR beta chain. Antigen: not known. This CDR3 contains 17 residues. Germline values: CDR1 SGHRS, CDR2 YFSETQ. V shed 0 bases, J shed 2 bases, and the junction held 8 bases outside the gene matches. This sample stems from a study of regulatory dendritic cells for organ transplantation. Sequenced by immunoSEQ multiplex PCR; TCRdb stores in-frame clones only, minus some. The data show some 28,000 clones, roughly 80% seen once. Findings and caveats of the study: Memory CD8+ T cells were the most oligoclonal; naive cells were highly diverse. Regulatory dendritic cells appeared to expand memory CD8+ clones less than mature ones. The most alloreactive TCR clonotypes were found in resting memory CD8+ cells.

Memory T cells were CD45RO+, naive were CD45RA+, sorted by FACS. Material for sequencing was naive CD4+ T cells from blood. Subset specified: CD45RA+ naive T cells. This TCR derives from a human donor in good health. This chain links TRBV5-1 with TRBJ2-3, with 8 bases identical to TRBD2. CDR3 DNA sequence: TGCGCCAGCAGCTTGGAGGGGCGGGGGGTCTCCACAGATACGCAGTATTTT. Translation: CASSLEGRGVSTDTQYF.